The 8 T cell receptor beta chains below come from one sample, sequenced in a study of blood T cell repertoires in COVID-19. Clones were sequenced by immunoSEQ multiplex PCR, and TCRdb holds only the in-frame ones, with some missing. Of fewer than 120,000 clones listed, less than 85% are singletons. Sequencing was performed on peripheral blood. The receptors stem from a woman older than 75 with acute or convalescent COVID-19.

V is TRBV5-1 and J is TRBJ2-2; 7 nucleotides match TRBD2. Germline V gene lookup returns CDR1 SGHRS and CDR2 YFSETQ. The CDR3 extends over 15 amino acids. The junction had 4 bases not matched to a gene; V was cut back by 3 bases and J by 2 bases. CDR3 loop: CASSSGGRNTGELFF. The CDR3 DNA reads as TGCGCCAGCAGCTCGGGGGGAAGAAACACCGGGGAGCTGTTTTTT.

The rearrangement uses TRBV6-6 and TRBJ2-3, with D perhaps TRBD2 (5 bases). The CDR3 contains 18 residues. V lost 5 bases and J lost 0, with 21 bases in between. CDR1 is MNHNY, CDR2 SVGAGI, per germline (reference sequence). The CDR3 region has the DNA TGTGCCAGCAGTCCCGGCGGCGGGTCACGCGAGAGCACAGATACGCAGTATTTT. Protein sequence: CASSPGGGSRESTDTQYF.

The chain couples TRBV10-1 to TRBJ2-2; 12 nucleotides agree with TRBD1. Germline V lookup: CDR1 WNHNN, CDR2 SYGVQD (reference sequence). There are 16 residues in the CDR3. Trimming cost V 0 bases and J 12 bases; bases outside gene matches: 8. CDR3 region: CASSESGQGAGEKLFF. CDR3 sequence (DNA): TGCGCCAGCAGTGAGTCGGGACAGGGGGCAGGCGAAAAGCTGTTTTTT.

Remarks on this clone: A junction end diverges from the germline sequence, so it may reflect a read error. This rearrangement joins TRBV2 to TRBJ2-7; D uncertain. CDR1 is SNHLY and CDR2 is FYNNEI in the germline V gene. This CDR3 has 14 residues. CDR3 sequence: CASTELRQPYEQYF. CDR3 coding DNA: TGTGCCAGCACTGAACTGAGGCAACCCTACGAGCAGTACTTC.

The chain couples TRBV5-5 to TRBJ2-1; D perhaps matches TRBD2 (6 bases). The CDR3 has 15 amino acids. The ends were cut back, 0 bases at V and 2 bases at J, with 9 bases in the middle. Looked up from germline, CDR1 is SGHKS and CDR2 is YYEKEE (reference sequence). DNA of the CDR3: TGTGCCAGCAGCTTGGGCGGGAATACCTACAATGAGCAGTTCTTC. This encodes CASSLGGNTYNEQFF.

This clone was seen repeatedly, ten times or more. The CDR3 DNA follows: TGTGCCAACGGGGACACACGGAGGGCTTTCTTT. Residues: CANGDTRRAFF. This chain links TRBV21-1 with TRBJ1-1; the table's D call, TRBD1, was not checked against the DNA. TRBV21-1 is given as a pseudogene. The CDR3 spans 11 residues.

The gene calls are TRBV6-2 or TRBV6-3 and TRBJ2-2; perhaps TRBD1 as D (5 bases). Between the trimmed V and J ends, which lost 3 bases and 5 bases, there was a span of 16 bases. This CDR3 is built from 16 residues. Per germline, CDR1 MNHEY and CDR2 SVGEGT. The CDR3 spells CASSYGAQTRTGELFF. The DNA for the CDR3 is TGTGCCAGCAGTTATGGGGCTCAAACGAGGACCGGGGAGCTGTTTTTT.

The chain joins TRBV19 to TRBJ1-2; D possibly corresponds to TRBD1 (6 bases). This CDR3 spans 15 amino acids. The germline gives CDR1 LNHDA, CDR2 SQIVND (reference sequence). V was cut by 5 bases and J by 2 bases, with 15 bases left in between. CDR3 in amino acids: CASSPDGQGNYGYTF. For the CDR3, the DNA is TGTGCCAGTAGTCCCGACGGGCAGGGGAACTATGGCTACACCTTC.